This TCR beta chain was identified in a study of technical replicates of blood from a handful of donors. Measured with immunoSEQ multiplex PCR; TCRdb has only the in-frame clones, and not every one. The sample has tens of thousands of clones, 90% to 96% seen once; the top ten hold 0.36%. V was cut by 4 bases and J by 6 bases, with 15 bases left in between. The V gene's germline CDR1 is SQVTM and CDR2 ANQGSEA. This CDR3 comprises 13 residues. This chain joins TRBV29-1 and TRBJ1-2; tentatively, D is TRBD1 (6 bases). The sequence came from a human donor in good health. Sequenced: T cells isolated from PBMCs. For the CDR3, the DNA is TGCAGCGTTGGGGGGCCAGGGTACCATGGCTACACCTTC. Translation: CSVGGPGYHGYTF.